The 20 T cell receptor beta chains in this list originate from one sample, sequenced in a study of blood T cells in healthy people across ages. Then a second PCR, running roughly 7 to 11 cycles, was carried out with a sample-barcoded 5' primer and a J-beta primer mix. TCRdb fed the 5' RACE reads into MiXCR, producing one record per CDR3 protein. The sample carries 870,000 or so distinct CDR3 sequences, under 30% recorded once. Sequencing input: blood. These receptors were taken from a woman older than 75 in good health.

This clonotype was seen ten or more times. V usage is TRBV9 and J usage is TRBJ2-3; no definite D call. This CDR3 comprises 13 residues. Germline loops: CDR1 SGDLS, CDR2 YYNGEE. The V gene lost 2 bases and the J gene lost 6 bases, with 10 bases spanning the gap. This CDR3 is CASSVGSFDTQYF. Here the CDR3 DNA reads TGTGCCAGCAGCGTTGGTAGCTTTGATACGCAGTATTTT. The full variable domain, its missing parts supplied by reference TRBV9 and TRBJ2-3, is DSGVTQTPKHLITATGQRVTLRCSPRSGDLSVYWYQQSLDQGLQFLIQYYNGEERAKGNILERFSAQQFPDLHSELNLSSLELGDSALYFCASSVGSFDTQYFGPGTRLTVL.

This clonotype has a count of ten or more. A much larger clone lies a single base off, so this may be a read error. The chain links TRBV11-2 to TRBJ2-5, with 9 positions matching TRBD2. The CDR3 runs 15 residues. V shed 5 bases and J 5 bases; nucleotides not matched to a gene: 9. The germline CDR1 and CDR2 sequences are SGHAT and FQNNGV. DNA of the CDR3: TGTGCCAGCAGCGATTGCGGGGGGGATACGGAGACCCAGTACTTC. Residues: CASSDCGGDTETQYF.

Concerning this clonotype: One base away lies a much larger clone, so this may be a sequencing read error. This rearrangement joins TRBV6-5 to TRBJ2-7; 10 positions agree with TRBD1. The CDR3 runs 15 residues. The germline CDR1 and CDR2 sequences are MNHEY and SVGAGI. The junction had 12 bases not matched to a gene; V was cut back by 6 bases and J by 7 bases. CDR3: CASRRDRGSWNEQYF. The CDR3 DNA is TGTGCCAGCAGGCGGGACAGGGGTTCCTGGAATGAGCAGTACTTC.

For this clonotype: One end of the junction varies from germline; a read error may be responsible. The genes are TRBV20-1 and TRBJ2-6, with D tentatively TRBD2 (5 bases). This CDR3 spans 18 amino acids. Germline V gives CDR1 DFQATT, CDR2 SNEGSKA (reference sequence). The CDR3 loop is CSARDRPLASSEANVLTF. Written as DNA, the CDR3 is TGCAGTGCTAGAGATCGACCTCTCGCTAGCTCTGAGGCCAACGTCCTGACTTTC.

The table lists this clonotype with many counts. The chain carries TRBV18 and TRBJ1-2; tentative D call: TRBD1 (5 bases). Germline V gene lookup returns CDR1 KGHSH and CDR2 LQKENI. V gave up 8 bases and J gave up 2 bases, with 12 bases separating them. This CDR3 is built from 13 residues. The CDR3 here is CASPKGSNYGYTF. CDR3 coding DNA: TGTGCCAGCCCTAAGGGGTCAAACTATGGCTACACCTTC.

This clonotype has just a few counts. A junction end diverges from the germline sequence, so it may reflect a read error. This sequence joins TRBV12-3 or TRBV12-4 and TRBJ2-3; 7 nucleotides match TRBD2. CDR3 length equals 15 residues. The CDR3 nucleotides read TGTGCCAGCAGTTTAGTGGGGGGGATGACAGATGCGCAGTATTTT. It is translated as CASSLVGGMTDAQYF.

This clonotype was observed a few times. The rearrangement uses TRBV5-5 and TRBJ1-1, with D unresolved. CDR1 SGHKS and CDR2 YYEKEE come from the germline V gene (reference sequence). This CDR3 contains 13 residues. Trimming shortened V by 0 bases and J by 11 bases, and 14 bases separated the two germline ends. The CDR3 DNA sequence: TGTGCCAGCAGCTTGGTTGGGCAGACGGTTGCTTTCTTT. Translated, it gives CASSLVGQTVAFF. Combining the CDR3 with reference TRBV5-5 and TRBJ1-1 gives the whole variable domain DAGVTQSPTHLIKTRGQQVTLRCSPISGHKSVSWYQQVLGQGPQFIFQYYEKEERGRGNFPDRFSARQFPNYSSELNVNALLLGDSALYLCASSLVGQTVAFFGQGTRLTVV.

In its sample, this clonotype was seen once. Sequence at one end of the junction differs from germline and may be a read error. The chain combines TRBV29-1 with TRBJ2-1; 9 bases are a match to TRBD2. The CDR3 is made up of 15 amino acids. CDR1 SQVTM and CDR2 ANQGSEA come from the germline V gene. The DNA of the CDR3 is TGCAGCGTTGACGGTAGCGGGAGCTCCTACAATGGGCAGTTCTTC. Translated: CSVDGSGSSYNGQFF.

This clonotype has just a few counts. This may come from a read error, since a much larger clone is one base off. This chain joins TRBV20-1 and TRBJ2-7; 9 positions match TRBD2. The CDR3 is 15 amino acids. V lost 1 base and J lost 7; bases outside the gene matches: 11. Per the germline V gene, CDR1 is DFQATT and CDR2 is SNEGSKA (reference sequence). The CDR3, as DNA: TGCAGTGCTAGAGTAGGGCTAGCGGGGACCAATGAGCAGTACTTC. Translated, it gives CSARVGLAGTNEQYF.

Of note for this clonotype: The germline gene is not matched at one end of the junction; a read error may be the cause. The chain carries TRBV2 and TRBJ2-1; maybe TRBD1 (6 bases). This CDR3 spans 14 amino acids. Germline lookup yields CDR1 SNHLY and CDR2 FYNNEI. CDR3 bases: TGTGCCAGCAGGATGGGGGCCTCCTGCAATGAGCAGTTCTTC. Protein product: CASRMGASCNEQFF.

This clonotype was counted a few times. This chain uses TRBV9 with TRBJ1-5, with TRBD1 matching over 7 bases. The CDR3 runs to 14 residues. With V trimmed by 4 bases and J by 5 bases, 6 bases remained unmatched. CDR1 and CDR2 from the germline V gene are SGDLS and YYNGEE. CDR3 nucleotide sequence: TGTGCCAGCAGCACAGGGGAGGCCTATCAGCCCCAGCATTTT. Its translation is CASSTGEAYQPQHF.

The CDR3 region is CASSLNLAGNGQYF. In nucleotides, the CDR3 is TGTGCCAGCAGTTTAAACCTAGCAGGTAATGGGCAGTACTTC. The V gene is TRBV12-3 or TRBV12-4, the J gene TRBJ2-5, with D possibly being TRBD2 (5 bases). Trimming left V 2 bases short and J 11 bases short, with 18 bases between. The CDR3 loop spans 14 amino acids.

This clonotype has a count of ten or more. J is TRBJ2-3 and V is TRBV5-5; D remains unclear. Germline V lookup: CDR1 SGHKS, CDR2 YYEKEE (reference sequence). Trimming took off 4 bases at V and 1 base at J, with 16 bases between the two ends. This CDR3 has 16 amino acids. CDR3 DNA sequence: TGTGCCAGCAGCCTGGAAACCTCTGTCCGCACAGATACGCAGTATTTT. Its translation is CASSLETSVRTDTQYF.

This clonotype was seen at least ten times. This chain links TRBV20-1 with TRBJ2-3; no firm D call. The germline gives CDR1 DFQATT, CDR2 SNEGSKA (reference sequence). The V end lost 3 bases, the J end lost 0 bases, and 10 bases lay between the germline ends. The length of the CDR3 is 14 residues. DNA of the CDR3: TGCAGTGCTAGGGTTGCGGCGAGCACAGATACGCAGTATTTT. Amino acid sequence: CSARVAASTDTQYF.

The genes are TRBV6-6 and TRBJ2-4; no firm D call. The CDR3 is made up of 12 amino acids. Looked up from germline, CDR1 is MNHNY and CDR2 is SVGAGI (reference sequence). Trimming removed 6 bases from V and 13 bases from J, with 16 bases in between. CDR3 DNA: TGTGCCAGCAGCCCCCTGGCTGTTTTCCAGTACTTC. This translates into CASSPLAVFQYF.

In its sample, this clonotype was seen a few times. The chain carries TRBV20-1 and TRBJ2-3; D is possibly TRBD1 or TRBD2 (6 bases each). Germline assignment: CDR1 DFQATT and CDR2 SNEGSKA (reference sequence). V dropped 5 bases and J dropped 5 bases, with 17 bases sitting between them. This CDR3 is 14 amino acids long. CDR3 DNA: TGCAGTGCTCGCCGTGGGGGGCGGGTAGATACGCAGTATTTT. Amino acid sequence: CSARRGGRVDTQYF.

The chain has TRBV6-1 and TRBJ2-7; no definite D call. The V end was cut by 7 bases, the J end by 7 bases, with 17 bases between. The germline CDR1 and CDR2 sequences are MNHNS and SASEGT. This CDR3 comprises 13 residues. The chain's CDR3 is CASTPVGFGEQYF. The CDR3 DNA sequence: TGTGCCAGCACCCCGGTAGGTTTTGGTGAGCAGTACTTC.

The J gene is TRBJ1-5, the V gene TRBV10-3, with D tentatively TRBD1 (5 bases). Germline-derived CDR1 and CDR2 are ENHRY and SYGVKD. The CDR3 contains 13 residues. Trimming took 6 bases from V and 9 from J, leaving 15 bases between them. The CDR3 DNA is TGTGCCATCAGAGTAGGGGCGGGAGTGCCCCAGCATTTT. Amino acid sequence: CAIRVGAGVPQHF.

This clonotype was recorded many times. This sequence joins TRBV24-1 and TRBJ2-1; 12 bases agree with TRBD2. The germline V gene encodes CDR1 KGHDR and CDR2 SFDVKD. This CDR3 spans 14 amino acids. The ends lost 9 bases at V and 4 bases at J; junction bases unmatched: 3. The CDR3 region is CATGTSGGYNEQFF. CDR3 sequence (DNA): TGTGCCACCGGCACTAGCGGGGGGTACAATGAGCAGTTCTTC.

This clonotype has a count of ten or more. This chain links TRBV28 with TRBJ2-1; 10 nucleotides match TRBD2. This CDR3 is 15 amino acids long. The germline CDR1 and CDR2 sequences are MDHEN and SYDVKM. V lost 5 bases, J lost 9 bases, and 10 bases stayed unmatched. CDR3 nucleotide sequence: TGTGCCAGCAGTCCAAGCGGGGGGGGGTTGAGTGAGCAGTTCTTC. Translated, it gives CASSPSGGGLSEQFF.